The clone carrying this T cell receptor beta chain was counted ten times or more. The antigen is unknown. Clones were read by immunoSEQ multiplex PCR, and TCRdb kept only the in-frame ones, dropping some. The repertoire includes more than 2 million clones, about 94% of them detected once, and 0.9% to 1.3% sits in the top ten. The CDR3 covers 15 residues. Losses at the gene ends were 7 bases for V and 9 bases for J; bases not matched to a gene: 9. Per germline, CDR1 SNHLY and CDR2 FYNNEI. The naive CD8 fraction comprised CD45RO-negative cells positively selected for CCR7 and excluded terminally differentiated effector memory CD45RA+ cells. The sample belongs to a study of shared clonotypes between healthy human individuals. Study results and caveats: Only a few donors were included, so the genetic and exposure-history diversity represented was limited.

Sequences were obtained from naive CD8+ T cells sorted from blood. J is TRBJ1-6 and V is TRBV2; TRBD1 matches 10 bases. The source of this sequence is a man between 18 and 29 years old in good health. The CDR3 DNA reads TGTGCCAGCAACCGGGACAGGGGCGGCGGTTCACCCCTCCACTTT. Amino acid sequence: CASNRDRGGGSPLHF.